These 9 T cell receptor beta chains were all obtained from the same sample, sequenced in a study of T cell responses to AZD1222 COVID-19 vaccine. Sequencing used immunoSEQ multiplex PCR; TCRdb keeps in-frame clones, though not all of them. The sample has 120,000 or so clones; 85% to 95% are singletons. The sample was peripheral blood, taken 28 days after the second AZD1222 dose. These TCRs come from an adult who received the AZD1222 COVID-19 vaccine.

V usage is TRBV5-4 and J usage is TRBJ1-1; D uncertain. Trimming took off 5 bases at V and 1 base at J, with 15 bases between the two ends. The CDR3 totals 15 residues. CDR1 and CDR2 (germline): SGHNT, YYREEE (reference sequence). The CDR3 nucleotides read TGTGCCAGCAGATGGCTAGGCTCCTCGAACACTGAAGCTTTCTTT. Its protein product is CASRWLGSSNTEAFF.

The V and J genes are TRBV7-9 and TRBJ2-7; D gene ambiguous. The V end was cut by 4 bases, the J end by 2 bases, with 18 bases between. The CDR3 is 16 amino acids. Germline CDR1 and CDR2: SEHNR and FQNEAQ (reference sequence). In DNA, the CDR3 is TGTGCCAGCAGCTCACCCAAGGACGGCTTCCCCTACGAGCAGTACTTC. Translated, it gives CASSSPKDGFPYEQYF. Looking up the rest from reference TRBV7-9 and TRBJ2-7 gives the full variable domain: DTGVSQNPRHKITKRGQNVTFRCDPISEHNRLYWYRQTLGQGPEFLTYFQNEAQLEKSRLLSDRFSAERPKGSFSTLEIQRTEQGDSAMYLCASSSPKDGFPYEQYFGPGTRLTVT.

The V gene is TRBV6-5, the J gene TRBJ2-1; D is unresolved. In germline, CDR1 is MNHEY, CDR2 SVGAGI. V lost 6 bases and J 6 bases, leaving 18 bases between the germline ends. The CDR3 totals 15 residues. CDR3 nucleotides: TGTGCCAGCAGCTCACTACCTGCCAGAACCAATGAGCAGTTCTTC. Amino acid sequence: CASSSLPARTNEQFF.

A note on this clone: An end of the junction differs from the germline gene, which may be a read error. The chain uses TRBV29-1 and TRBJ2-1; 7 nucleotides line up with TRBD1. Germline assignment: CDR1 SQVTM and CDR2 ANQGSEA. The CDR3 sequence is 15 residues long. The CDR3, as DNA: TGCAGCTTTGACCCCCGGGACAGCTCCTACAATGAGCAGTTCTTC. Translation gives CSFDPRDSSYNEQFF.

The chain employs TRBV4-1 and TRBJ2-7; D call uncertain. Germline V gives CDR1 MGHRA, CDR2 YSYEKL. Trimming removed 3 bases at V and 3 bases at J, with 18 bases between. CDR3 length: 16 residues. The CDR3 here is CASSQNPRQALYEQYF. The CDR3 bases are TGCGCCAGCAGCCAGAATCCTCGGCAGGCGCTCTACGAGCAGTACTTC.

The DNA for the CDR3 is TGTGCCAGCAGCTTAGAGAGGGGCGAGATGAACACTGAAGCTTTCTTT. Its translation is CASSLERGEMNTEAFF. The chain joins TRBV7-6 to TRBJ1-1, with D possibly matching TRBD1 (5 bases). The V gene's germline CDR1 is SGHVS and CDR2 FNYEAQ. Trimming stripped 1 base from V and 0 bases from J, with 12 bases between. The CDR3 length is 16 residues. Filled out from reference TRBV7-6 and TRBJ1-1, the complete variable domain reads GAGVSQSPRYKVTKRGQDVALRCDPISGHVSLYWYRQALGQGPEFLTYFNYEAQQDKSGLPNDRFSAERPEGSISTLTIQRTEQRDSAMYRCASSLERGEMNTEAFFGQGTRLTVV.

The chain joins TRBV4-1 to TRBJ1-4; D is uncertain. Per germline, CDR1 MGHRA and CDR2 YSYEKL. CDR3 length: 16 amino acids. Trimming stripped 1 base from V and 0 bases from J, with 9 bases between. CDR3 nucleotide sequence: TGCGCCAGCAGCCAAGGGTTTGTTGCAACTAATGAAAAACTGTTTTTT. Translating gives CASSQGFVATNEKLFF.

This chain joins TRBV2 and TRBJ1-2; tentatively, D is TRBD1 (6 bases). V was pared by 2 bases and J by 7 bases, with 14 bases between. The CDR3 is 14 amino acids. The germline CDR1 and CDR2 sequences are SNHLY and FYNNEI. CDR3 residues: CASSERGGIAGYTF. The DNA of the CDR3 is TGTGCCAGCAGTGAAAGGGGGGGGATAGCTGGCTACACCTTC.

The CDR3 sequence is CASSLPLGQPQHF. CDR3 in DNA: TGTGCCAGTAGCCTTCCACTGGGCCAGCCCCAGCATTTT. The chain uses TRBV19 and TRBJ1-5, with D hard to call. V was trimmed by 6 bases and J by 7 bases, leaving 13 bases between them. The V gene's germline CDR1 is LNHDA and CDR2 SQIVND (reference sequence). This CDR3 spans 13 amino acids.